What follows is one T cell receptor beta chain and its context. Its antigen is undetermined. Sequenced by immunoSEQ multiplex PCR; TCRdb stores in-frame clones only, minus some. The sample contains around 250,000 clones, 85% to 90% of which appear only once. The data were taken from a study of cytomegalovirus exposure and HLA in healthy donors. Study-wide results and caveats: In vitro experiments confirmed that three CMV-associated chains were specific for CMV antigens.

The germline CDR1 and CDR2 sequences are MNHNY and SVGAGI (reference sequence). This CDR3 comprises 14 residues. Trimming stripped 8 bases from V and 8 bases from J, with 21 bases between. The sequence was obtained from a woman under 30 in good health and CMV-seronegative. This chain connects TRBV6-6 to TRBJ1-2; D might be TRBD1 (5 bases). Sequencing used PBMCs. The CDR3 nucleotides read TGTGCCAGCTCTCTGGCAGGGTCAAACGGCGGCTACACCTTC. Encoded protein: CASSLAGSNGGYTF.